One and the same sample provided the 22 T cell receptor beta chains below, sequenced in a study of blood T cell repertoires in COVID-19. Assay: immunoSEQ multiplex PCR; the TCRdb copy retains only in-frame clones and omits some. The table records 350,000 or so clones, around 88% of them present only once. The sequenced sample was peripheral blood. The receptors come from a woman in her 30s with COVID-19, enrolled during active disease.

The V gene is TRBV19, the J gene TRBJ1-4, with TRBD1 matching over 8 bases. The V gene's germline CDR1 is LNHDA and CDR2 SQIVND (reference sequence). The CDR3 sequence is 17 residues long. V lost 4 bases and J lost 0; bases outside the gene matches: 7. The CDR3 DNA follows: TGTGCCAGTAGTAGGTGGGACAGGTCACCAACTAATGAAAAACTGTTTTTT. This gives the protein CASSRWDRSPTNEKLFF.

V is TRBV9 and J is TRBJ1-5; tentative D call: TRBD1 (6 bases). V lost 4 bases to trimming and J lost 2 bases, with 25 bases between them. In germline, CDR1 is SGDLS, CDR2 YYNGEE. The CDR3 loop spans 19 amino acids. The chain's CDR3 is CASSPRGHMGGQGNQPQHF. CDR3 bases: TGTGCCAGCAGCCCTCGGGGTCATATGGGGGGGCAGGGCAATCAGCCCCAGCATTTT. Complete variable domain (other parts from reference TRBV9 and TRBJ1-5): DSGVTQTPKHLITATGQRVTLRCSPRSGDLSVYWYQQSLDQGLQFLIQYYNGEERAKGNILERFSAQQFPDLHSELNLSSLELGDSALYFCASSPRGHMGGQGNQPQHFGDGTRLSIL.

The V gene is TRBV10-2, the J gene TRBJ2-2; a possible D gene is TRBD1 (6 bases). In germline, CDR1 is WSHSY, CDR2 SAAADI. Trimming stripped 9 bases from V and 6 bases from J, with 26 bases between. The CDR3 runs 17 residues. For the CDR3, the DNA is TGCGCCAGTCTATTGCGCCCTACAGGGCCCGAGCCCGGGGAGCTGTTTTTT. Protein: CASLLRPTGPEPGELFF.

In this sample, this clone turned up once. CDR3 sequence (DNA): TGTGCCAGCTCCAAGTCAGGGGTGGTTGGCTACACCTTC. This sequence encodes CASSKSGVVGYTF. The chain combines TRBV27 with TRBJ1-2; TRBD1 might be the D (6 bases). Germline CDR1 reads MNHEY; CDR2 reads SMNVEV (reference sequence). The V end lost 8 bases, the J end lost 7 bases, and 17 bases lay between the germline ends. The CDR3 sequence is 13 residues long.

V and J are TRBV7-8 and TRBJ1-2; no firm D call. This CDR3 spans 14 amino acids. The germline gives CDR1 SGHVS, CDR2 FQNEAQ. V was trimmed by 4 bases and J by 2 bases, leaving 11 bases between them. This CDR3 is CASSYAGRNYGYTF. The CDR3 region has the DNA TGTGCCAGCAGCTACGCGGGCAGAAACTATGGCTACACCTTC.

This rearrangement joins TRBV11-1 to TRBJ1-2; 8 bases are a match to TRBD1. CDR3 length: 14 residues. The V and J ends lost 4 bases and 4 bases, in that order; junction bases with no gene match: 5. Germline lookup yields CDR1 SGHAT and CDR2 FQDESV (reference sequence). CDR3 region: CASSSGGETYGYTF. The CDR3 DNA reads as TGTGCCAGCAGCTCAGGGGGCGAAACCTATGGCTACACCTTC.

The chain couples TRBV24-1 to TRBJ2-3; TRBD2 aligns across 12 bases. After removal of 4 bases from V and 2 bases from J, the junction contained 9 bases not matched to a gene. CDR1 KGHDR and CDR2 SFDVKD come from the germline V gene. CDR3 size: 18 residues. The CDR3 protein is CATSDPMTSGGDTDTQYF. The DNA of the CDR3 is TGTGCCACCAGTGACCCCATGACTAGCGGGGGAGACACAGATACGCAGTATTTT.

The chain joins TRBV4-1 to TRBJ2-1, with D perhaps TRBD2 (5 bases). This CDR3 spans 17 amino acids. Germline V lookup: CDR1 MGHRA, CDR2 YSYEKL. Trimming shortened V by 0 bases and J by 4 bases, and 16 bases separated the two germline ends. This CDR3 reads CASSQDGRRQPYNEQFF. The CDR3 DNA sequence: TGCGCCAGCAGCCAAGATGGTAGGAGGCAGCCTTACAATGAGCAGTTCTTC.

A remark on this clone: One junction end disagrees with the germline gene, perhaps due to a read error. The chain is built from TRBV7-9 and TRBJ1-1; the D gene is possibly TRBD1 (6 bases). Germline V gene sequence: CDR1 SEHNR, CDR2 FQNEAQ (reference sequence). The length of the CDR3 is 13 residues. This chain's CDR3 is CASSLTGNNEAFF. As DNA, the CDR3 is TGTGCCAGCAGCCTAACAGGGAACAATGAAGCTTTCTTT.

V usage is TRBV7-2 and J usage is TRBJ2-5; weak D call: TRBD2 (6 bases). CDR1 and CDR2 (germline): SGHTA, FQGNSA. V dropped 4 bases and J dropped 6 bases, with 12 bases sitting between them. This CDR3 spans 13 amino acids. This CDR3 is CASSSRGQQTQYF. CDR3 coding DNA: TGTGCCAGCAGCTCGCGGGGTCAACAGACCCAGTACTTC.

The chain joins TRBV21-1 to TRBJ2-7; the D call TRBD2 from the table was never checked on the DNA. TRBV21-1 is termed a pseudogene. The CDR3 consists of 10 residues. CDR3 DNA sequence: TGTGCCAGCAGCAGAGACGAGCAGTACGTC. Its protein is CASSRDEQYV.

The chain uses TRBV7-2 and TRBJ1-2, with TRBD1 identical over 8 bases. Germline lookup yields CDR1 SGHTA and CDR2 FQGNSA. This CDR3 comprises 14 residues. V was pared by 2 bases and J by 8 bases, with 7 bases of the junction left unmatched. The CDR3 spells CASSLNRGTGGYTF. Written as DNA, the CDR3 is TGTGCCAGCAGCTTAAATAGAGGGACAGGAGGCTACACCTTC.

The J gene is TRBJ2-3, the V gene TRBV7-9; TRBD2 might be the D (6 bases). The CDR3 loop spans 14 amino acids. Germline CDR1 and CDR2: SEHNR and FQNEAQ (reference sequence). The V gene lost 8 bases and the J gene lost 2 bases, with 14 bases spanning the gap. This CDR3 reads CASCRDSNTDTQYF. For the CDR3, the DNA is TGTGCCAGCTGCAGGGACTCCAACACAGATACGCAGTATTTT. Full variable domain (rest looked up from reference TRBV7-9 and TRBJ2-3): DTGVSQNPRHKITKRGQNVTFRCDPISEHNRLYWYRQTLGQGPEFLTYFQNEAQLEKSRLLSDRFSAERPKGSFSTLEIQRTEQGDSAMYLCASCRDSNTDTQYFGPGTRLTVL.

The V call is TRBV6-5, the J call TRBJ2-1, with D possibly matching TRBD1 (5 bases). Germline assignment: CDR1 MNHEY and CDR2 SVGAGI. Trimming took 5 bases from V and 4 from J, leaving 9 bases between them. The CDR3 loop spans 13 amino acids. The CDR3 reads CASSPGLYNEQFF. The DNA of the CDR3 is TGTGCCAGCAGTCCAGGGTTGTACAATGAGCAGTTCTTC.

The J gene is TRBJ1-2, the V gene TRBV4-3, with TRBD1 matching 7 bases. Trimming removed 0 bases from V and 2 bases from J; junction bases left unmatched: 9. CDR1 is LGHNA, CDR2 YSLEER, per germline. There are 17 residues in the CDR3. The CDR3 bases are TGCGCCAGCAGCCAAGACAGGGGGTTCACGGCAAACTATGGCTACACCTTC. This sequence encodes CASSQDRGFTANYGYTF.

The DNA of the CDR3 is TGTGCCAGTAGTACACCTACCGGCGGTGCTTACGAGCAGTACTTC. Encoded protein: CASSTPTGGAYEQYF. The V call is TRBV19, the J call TRBJ2-7, with D uncertain. Per germline, CDR1 LNHDA and CDR2 SQIVND (reference sequence). CDR3 size: 15 residues. V lost 4 bases to trimming and J lost 4 bases, with 17 bases between them. Filled out from reference TRBV19 and TRBJ2-7, the complete variable domain reads DGGITQSPKYLFRKEGQNVTLSCEQNLNHDAMYWYRQDPGQGLRLIYYSQIVNDFQKGDIAEGYSVSREKKESFPLTVTSAQKNPTAFYLCASSTPTGGAYEQYFGPGTRLTVT.

The CDR3 region is CASSPWAAKTGANVLTF. The CDR3 coding sequence is TGTGCCAGTAGTCCCTGGGCCGCAAAGACTGGGGCCAACGTCCTGACTTTC. The genes are TRBV19 and TRBJ2-6; no clear D. V was clipped by 5 bases and J by 2 bases, with 16 bases between them. Per the germline V gene, CDR1 is LNHDA and CDR2 is SQIVND (reference sequence). CDR3 length: 17 amino acids.

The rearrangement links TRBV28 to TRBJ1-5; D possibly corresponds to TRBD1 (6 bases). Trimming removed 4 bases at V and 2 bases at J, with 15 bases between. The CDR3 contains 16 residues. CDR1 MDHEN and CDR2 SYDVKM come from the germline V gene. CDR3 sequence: CASSSLRGGGNQPQHF. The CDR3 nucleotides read TGTGCCAGCAGTTCCCTCAGGGGAGGGGGCAATCAGCCCCAGCATTTT.

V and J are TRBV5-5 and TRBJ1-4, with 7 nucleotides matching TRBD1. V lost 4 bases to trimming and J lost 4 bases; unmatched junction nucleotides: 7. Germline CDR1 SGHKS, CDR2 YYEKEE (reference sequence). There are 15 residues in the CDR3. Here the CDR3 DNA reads TGTGCCAGCAGCCGGATGGACAGGAGTAATGAAAAACTGTTTTTT. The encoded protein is CASSRMDRSNEKLFF.

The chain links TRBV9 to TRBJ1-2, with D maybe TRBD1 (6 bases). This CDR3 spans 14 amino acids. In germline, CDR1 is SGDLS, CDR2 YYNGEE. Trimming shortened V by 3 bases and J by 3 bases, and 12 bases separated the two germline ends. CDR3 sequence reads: CASSGGSGDYGYTF. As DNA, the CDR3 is TGTGCCAGCAGCGGAGGGTCAGGGGACTATGGCTACACCTTC.

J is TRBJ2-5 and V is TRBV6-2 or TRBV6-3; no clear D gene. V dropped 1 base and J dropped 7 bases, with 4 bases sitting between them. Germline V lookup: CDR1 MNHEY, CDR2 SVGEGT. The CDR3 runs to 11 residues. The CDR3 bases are TGTGCCAGCAGTTACTGGAGGACCCAGTACTTC. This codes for CASSYWRTQYF.

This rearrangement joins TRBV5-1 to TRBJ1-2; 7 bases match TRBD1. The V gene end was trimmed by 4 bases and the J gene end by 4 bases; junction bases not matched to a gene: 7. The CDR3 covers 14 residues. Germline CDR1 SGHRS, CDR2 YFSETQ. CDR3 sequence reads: CASSHRQGGYGYTF. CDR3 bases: TGCGCCAGCAGCCACAGACAGGGAGGCTATGGCTACACCTTC.